These 23 T cell receptor gamma chains were sequenced from one sample in a study of intestinal T cells in coeliac disease (TCRdb year 2020). The method behind the library was multiplex PCR. The instrument was an Ion Torrent PGM. The LymphoTrack kit, which has primers carrying Illumina adapters, was used to amplify TRG repertoires from about 220 ng of biopsy DNA. For TCRdb, the public reads were processed anew by CATT, and duplicate DNA sequences were folded into one row. The sample contains roughly 500 gamma-chain clones, 40% to 60% of them found a single time. The ten largest clones add up to approximately 18% of the sample. Genomic DNA was extracted with the QIAamp DNA FFPE tissue kit from ten 5-um FFPE scrolls per case. Sequencing input: a duodenal biopsy. These receptors all come from a human donor with celiac disease.

The chain employs TRGV3 and TRGJ1 or TRGJ2. With V trimmed by 12 bases and J by 7 bases, 18 bases remained unmatched. The CDR3 has 13 residues. The germline V gene encodes CDR1 VTNTFY and CDR2 YDVSTARD (reference sequence). CDR3 amino acids: CADLGQADYKKLF. In DNA form, the CDR3 reads TGTGCCGACCTGGGACAGGCGGACTATAAGAAACTCTTT.

The CDR3 nucleotides are TGTGCCACCTGGGACCGTCCCCGGCTGGGACGGGCGATGGGCTATAAGAAACTCTTT. Its translation: CATWDRPRLGRAMGYKKLF. The chain joins TRGV2 to TRGJ1 or TRGJ2. CDR3 size: 19 residues. Germline assignment: CDR1 EGSNGY and CDR2 YDSYNSKV. V shed 3 bases and J 7 bases; nucleotides not matched to a gene: 27.

This chain links TRGV10 with TRGJ1 or TRGJ2. TRGV10 is recorded as an ORF, its role being uncertain. CDR3 length: 11 residues. Unmatched junction bases numbered 12, after V lost 8 bases and J lost 13 bases. The CDR3 nucleotides are TGTGCTGCGTGGGATTGGGCGAGAAAACTCTTT. Translating gives CAAWDWARKLF.

Remarks on this clone: A much larger clone is a single base away; this may be a read error. Other DNA variants within this sample encode the same CDR3. The rearrangement joins TRGV10 to TRGJP1. TRGV10 is treated as an ORF (open reading frame) with a function not yet certain. The CDR3 is made up of 12 amino acids. The CDR3 region has the DNA TGTGCTGCGCGTACCACCGGTTGGTTCAAGATATTT. Translating it yields CAARTTGWFKIF.

V is TRGV10 and J is TRGJP1. TRGV10 is assigned to the ORF class and has an uncertain function. V shed 8 bases, J shed 4 bases, and the junction held 17 bases outside the gene matches. This CDR3 has 17 residues. DNA for the CDR3: TGTGCTGCGTGGGGATTGTCCCTGGGAATCACTGGTTGGTTCAAGATATTT. The encoded protein is CAAWGLSLGITGWFKIF.

CDR3 residues: CATGTGGPYYKKLF. The DNA for the CDR3 is TGTGCCACTGGGACAGGCGGTCCGTATTATAAGAAACTCTTT. The chain joins TRGV3 to TRGJ1 or TRGJ2. Germline trimming cut 10 bases from V and 4 bases from J; bases unmatched to any gene: 16. Germline CDR1 VTNTFY, CDR2 YDVSTARD (reference sequence). CDR3 size: 14 residues.

The gene calls are TRGV10 and TRGJ1 or TRGJ2. TRGV10 is an ORF for which the function is uncertain. The CDR3 loop spans 12 amino acids. Trimming removed 8 bases from V and 10 bases from J; junction bases left unmatched: 12. CDR3 DNA: TGTGCTGCGTGGGATTCGTGGACCAAGAAACTCTTT. Its protein product is CAAWDSWTKKLF.

Judged by abundance, this clone is hyperexpanded. V usage is TRGV9 and J usage is TRGJP1. The CDR3 consists of 13 residues. With V trimmed by 0 bases and J by 6 bases, 1 base remained unmatched. From germline, CDR1 is GITISATS and CDR2 ISYDGTV (reference sequence). Written as DNA, the CDR3 is TGTGCCTTGTGGGAGGTGGCTGGTTGGTTCAAGATATTT. Residues: CALWEVAGWFKIF.

The chain carries TRGV11 and TRGJP1. TRGV11 has ORF status, its function being uncertain. Germline trimming cut 4 bases from V and 0 bases from J; bases unmatched to any gene: 11. The CDR3 sequence is 18 residues long. This CDR3 is CACWISRPSHTTGWFKIF. CDR3 in DNA: TGTGCCTGCTGGATTAGCCGTCCTTCTCATACCACTGGTTGGTTCAAGATATTT.

Sample share makes this clone large. The V gene is TRGV3, the J gene TRGJ1 or TRGJ2. This CDR3 contains 12 residues. Germline lookup yields CDR1 VTNTFY and CDR2 YDVSTARD (reference sequence). With V trimmed by 0 bases and J by 10 bases, 6 bases remained unmatched. CDR3 in amino acids: CATWDRRAKKLF. The CDR3 DNA is TGTGCCACCTGGGACAGGCGTGCGAAGAAACTCTTT.

This clone was counted between two and nine times. The protein in TCRdb stems from a much larger clone and differs at residue 5 from this DNA's translation, likely a read error; here the protein is translated from the DNA. V usage is TRGV10 and J usage is TRGJ1 or TRGJ2. TRGV10 is sorted into the ORF group, with uncertain function. V shed 9 bases, J shed 5 bases, and the junction held 5 bases outside the gene matches. CDR3 length: 11 residues. CDR3: CAACRHYKKLF. CDR3 coding DNA: TGTGCTGCGTGCCGTCATTATAAGAAACTCTTT.

This chain uses TRGV8 with TRGJP1. The germline V gene encodes CDR1 VENAVY and CDR2 YDSYNSRV. This CDR3 is built from 12 residues. The V segment lost 11 bases and the J segment 10 bases; nucleotides outside the gene matches: 13. This CDR3 is CAILGMVWFKIF. The CDR3 coding sequence is TGTGCCATCCTGGGAATGGTTTGGTTCAAGATATTT.

This clone is termed hyperexpanded. Other DNA sequences within the sample encode an identical CDR3. The V and J genes are TRGV2 and TRGJP1. This CDR3 contains 13 residues. Germline V gene lookup returns CDR1 EGSNGY and CDR2 YDSYNSKV. V lost 1 base and J lost 10; bases outside the gene matches: 6. CDR3 coding DNA: TGTGCCACCTGGGACGGCCCGGTTTGGTTCAAGATATTT. It is translated as CATWDGPVWFKIF.

The chain links TRGV5P to TRGJP1. TRGV5P corresponds to a pseudogene. The CDR3 runs 15 residues. The CDR3 here is CATLGQGRTGWFKIF. CDR3 nucleotides: TGTGCCACCCTAGGACAGGGTAGGACTGGTTGGTTCAAGATATTT.

This clone was seen a single time. The gene calls are TRGV2 and TRGJ1 or TRGJ2. Germline V gives CDR1 EGSNGY, CDR2 YDSYNSKV. CDR3 length equals 13 residues. Trimming at V came to 10 bases and at J to 8 bases, leaving 17 bases not matched to a gene. CDR3 in DNA: TGTGCCACTGGGACGACGATTATTGATAAGAAACTCTTT. Residues: CATGTTIIDKKLF.

By frequency in the sample, this clone is hyperexpanded (1% or more). CDR3 sequence: CATWDFWIKTF. CDR3 coding DNA: TGTGCCACCTGGGATTTTTGGATCAAGACGTTT. V and J are TRGV4 and TRGJP2. Trimming took 3 bases from V and 10 from J; bases not matched to a gene: 2. The CDR3 spans 11 residues. Germline CDR1 and CDR2: EGSTGY and YDSYTSSV.

A few counts support this clone. The sample has other DNA sequences that encode this CDR3 too. J is TRGJ1 or TRGJ2 and V is TRGV9. With 7 bases clipped from V and 0 bases from J, the junction kept 9 bases outside the gene matches. CDR3 length equals 14 residues. Germline V gene lookup returns CDR1 GITISATS and CDR2 ISYDGTV (reference sequence). The CDR3 DNA sequence: TGTGCCTTGTGCGTCCCCCCGAATTATTATAAGAAACTCTTT. This translates into CALCVPPNYYKKLF.

The genes are TRGV4 and TRGJ1 or TRGJ2. Germline-derived CDR1 and CDR2 are EGSTGY and YDSYTSSV. This CDR3 spans 12 amino acids. With 4 bases clipped from V and 0 bases from J, the junction kept 0 bases outside the gene matches. The CDR3 here is CATWENYYKKLF. The CDR3 DNA reads as TGTGCCACCTGGGAGAATTATTATAAGAAACTCTTT.

This clone is labeled large. V gene TRGV4 combines with J gene TRGJ1 or TRGJ2. Germline V gene data show CDR1 as EGSTGY and CDR2 as YDSYTSSV. With V trimmed by 7 bases and J by 12 bases, 9 bases remained unmatched. This CDR3 spans 10 amino acids. The CDR3 is CATCPWGKLF. In DNA, the CDR3 is TGTGCCACCTGTCCATGGGGGAAACTCTTT.

The chain links TRGV2 to TRGJP2. The CDR3 totals 11 residues. Germline CDR1 is EGSNGY and CDR2 is YDSYNSKV. V shed 2 bases, J shed 18 bases, and the junction held 9 bases outside the gene matches. The CDR3 loop reads CATWDVVDQTF. In DNA form, the CDR3 reads TGTGCCACCTGGGACGTGGTGGATCAGACGTTT.

This clone was picked up a small number of times. Translating this DNA gives a protein that differs at residue 4 from the TCRdb one, which belongs to a much larger clone; a read error is likely, and the protein shown is this translation. This chain links TRGV2 with TRGJ1 or TRGJ2. CDR3 length: 11 residues. Germline V CDR1 and CDR2: EGSNGY, YDSYNSKV. J lost 4 bases, V lost 9 bases, and 6 bases had no gene match. The CDR3 here is CATRGYYKKLF. The CDR3 DNA reads as TGTGCCACCCGGGGCTATTATAAGAAACTCTTT.

The table lists this clone with a few counts. The V and J genes are TRGV10 and TRGJP1. TRGV10 falls under the ORF class, with uncertain function. The CDR3 length is 14 residues. Germline trimming cut 8 bases from V and 8 bases from J; bases unmatched to any gene: 12. In DNA form, the CDR3 reads TGTGCTGCGTGGGGGTCAGGGGGAGGTTGGTTCAAGATATTT. Translated, it gives CAAWGSGGGWFKIF.

This chain connects TRGV2 to TRGJP2. The V segment lost 0 bases and the J segment 14 bases; nucleotides outside the gene matches: 12. Germline V lookup: CDR1 EGSNGY, CDR2 YDSYNSKV. The CDR3 is 14 residues long. In DNA, the CDR3 is TGTGCCACCTGGGACGGGCCGGTATTTGGAATCAAGACGTTT. Protein product: CATWDGPVFGIKTF.